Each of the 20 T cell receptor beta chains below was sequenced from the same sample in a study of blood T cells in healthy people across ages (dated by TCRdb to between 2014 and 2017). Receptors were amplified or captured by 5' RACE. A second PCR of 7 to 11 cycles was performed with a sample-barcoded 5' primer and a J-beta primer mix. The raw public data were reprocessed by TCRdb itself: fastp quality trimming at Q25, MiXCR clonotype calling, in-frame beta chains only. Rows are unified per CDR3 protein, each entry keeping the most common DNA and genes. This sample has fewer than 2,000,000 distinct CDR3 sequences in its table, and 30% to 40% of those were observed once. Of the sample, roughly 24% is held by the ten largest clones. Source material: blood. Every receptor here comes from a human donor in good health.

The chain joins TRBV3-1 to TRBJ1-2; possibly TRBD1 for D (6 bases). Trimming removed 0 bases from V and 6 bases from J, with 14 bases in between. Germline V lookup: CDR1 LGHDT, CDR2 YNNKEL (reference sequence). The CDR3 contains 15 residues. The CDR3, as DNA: TGTGCCAGCAGCCAAGATCTGGGGGGACACAATGGCTACACCTTC. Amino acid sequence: CASSQDLGGHNGYTF.

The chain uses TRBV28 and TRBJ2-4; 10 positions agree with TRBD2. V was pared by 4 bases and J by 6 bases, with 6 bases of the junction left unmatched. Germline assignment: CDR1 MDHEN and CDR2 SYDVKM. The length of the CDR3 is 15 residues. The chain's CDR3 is CASSSSGGAGNIQYF. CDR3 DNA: TGTGCCAGCAGTTCCAGCGGGGGGGCTGGAAACATTCAGTACTTC.

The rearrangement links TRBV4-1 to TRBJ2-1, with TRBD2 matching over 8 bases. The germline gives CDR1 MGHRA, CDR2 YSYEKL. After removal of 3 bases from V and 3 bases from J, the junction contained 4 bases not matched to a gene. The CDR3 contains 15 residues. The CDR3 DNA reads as TGCGCCAGCAGCCACCAGCGGGGGAGCTACAATGAGCAGTTCTTC. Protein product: CASSHQRGSYNEQFF.

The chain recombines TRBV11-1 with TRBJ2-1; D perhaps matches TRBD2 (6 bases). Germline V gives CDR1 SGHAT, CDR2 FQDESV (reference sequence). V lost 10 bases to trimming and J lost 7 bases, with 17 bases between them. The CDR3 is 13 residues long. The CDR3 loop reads CATRNQEGNEQFF. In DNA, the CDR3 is TGTGCCACCCGGAACCAGGAGGGGAATGAGCAGTTCTTC. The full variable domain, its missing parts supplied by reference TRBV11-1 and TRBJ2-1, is EAEVAQSPRYKITEKSQAVAFWCDPISGHATLYWYRQILGQGPELLVQFQDESVVDDSQLPKDRFSAERLKGVDSTLKIQPAELGDSAMYLCATRNQEGNEQFFGPGTRLTVL.

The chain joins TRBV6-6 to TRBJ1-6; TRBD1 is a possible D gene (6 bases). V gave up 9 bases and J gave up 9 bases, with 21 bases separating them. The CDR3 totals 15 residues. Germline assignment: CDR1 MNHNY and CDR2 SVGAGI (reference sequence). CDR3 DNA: TGTGCCAGTGCCCTCGGGCAGGGGTACGGTTCACCCCTCCACTTT. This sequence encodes CASALGQGYGSPLHF.

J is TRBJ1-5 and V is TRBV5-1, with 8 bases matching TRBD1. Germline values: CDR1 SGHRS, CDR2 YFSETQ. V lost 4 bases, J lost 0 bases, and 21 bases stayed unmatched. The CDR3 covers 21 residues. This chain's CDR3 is CASSIGQGLSPNFNSNQPQHF. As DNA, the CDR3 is TGCGCCAGCAGCATAGGACAGGGTCTTTCTCCTAATTTTAATAGCAATCAGCCCCAGCATTTT.

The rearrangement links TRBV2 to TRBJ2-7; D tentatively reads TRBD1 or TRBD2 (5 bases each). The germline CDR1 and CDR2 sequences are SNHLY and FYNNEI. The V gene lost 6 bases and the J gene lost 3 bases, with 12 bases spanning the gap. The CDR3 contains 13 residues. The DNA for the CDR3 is TGTGCCAGCAGCTGGGGGAACCACTACGAGCAGTACTTC. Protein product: CASSWGNHYEQYF.

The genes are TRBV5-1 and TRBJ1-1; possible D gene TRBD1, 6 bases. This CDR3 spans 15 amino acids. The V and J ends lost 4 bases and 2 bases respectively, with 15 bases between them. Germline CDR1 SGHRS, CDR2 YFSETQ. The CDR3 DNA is TGCGCCAGCAGCCCTCTACAAGGGGGTAACACTGAAGCTTTCTTT. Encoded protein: CASSPLQGGNTEAFF.

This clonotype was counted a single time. CDR3 protein: CASSLDPGQQTGELFF. The CDR3 DNA reads as TGCGCCAGCAGCCTAGACCCCGGACAGCAAACCGGGGAGCTGTTTTTT. V and J are TRBV4-3 and TRBJ2-2, with a tentative D call TRBD1 (6 bases). Trimming stripped 4 bases from V and 5 bases from J, with 17 bases between. The germline gives CDR1 LGHNA, CDR2 YSLEER. This CDR3 spans 16 amino acids.

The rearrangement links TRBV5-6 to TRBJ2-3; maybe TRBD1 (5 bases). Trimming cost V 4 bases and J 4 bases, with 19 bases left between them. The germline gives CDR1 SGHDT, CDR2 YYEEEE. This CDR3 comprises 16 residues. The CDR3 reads CASSGARASAPDTQYF. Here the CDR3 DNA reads TGTGCCAGCAGCGGGGCTCGGGCCTCCGCTCCAGATACGCAGTATTTT.

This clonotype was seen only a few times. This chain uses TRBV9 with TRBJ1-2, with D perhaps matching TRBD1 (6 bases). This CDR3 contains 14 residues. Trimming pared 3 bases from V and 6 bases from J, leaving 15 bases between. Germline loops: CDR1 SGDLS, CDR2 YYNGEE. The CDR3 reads CASSAYRDMNGYTF. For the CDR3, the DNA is TGTGCCAGCAGCGCCTACAGGGACATGAATGGCTACACCTTC.

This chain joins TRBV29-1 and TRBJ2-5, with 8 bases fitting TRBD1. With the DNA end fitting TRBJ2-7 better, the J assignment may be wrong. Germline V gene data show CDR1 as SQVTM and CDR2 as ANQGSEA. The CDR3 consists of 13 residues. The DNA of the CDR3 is TGCAGCGGACTGAGGACAGGGTGGGACGAGCAGTACTTC. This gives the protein CSGLRTGWDEQYF.

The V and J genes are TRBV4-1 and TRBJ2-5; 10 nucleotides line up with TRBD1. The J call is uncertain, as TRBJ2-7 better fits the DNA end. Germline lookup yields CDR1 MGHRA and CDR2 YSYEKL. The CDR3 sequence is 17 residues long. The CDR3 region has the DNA TGCGCCAGCAGCCAAGAGACAGGGGGCGAAATAGCCTACGAGCAGTACTTC. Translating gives CASSQETGGEIAYEQYF.

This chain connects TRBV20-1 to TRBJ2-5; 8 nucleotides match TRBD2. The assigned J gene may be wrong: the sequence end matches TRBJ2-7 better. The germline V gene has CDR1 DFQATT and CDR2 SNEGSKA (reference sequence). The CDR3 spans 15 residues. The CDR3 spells CSARDPRAGGYEQYF. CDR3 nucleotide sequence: TGCAGTGCTAGAGATCCTCGGGCGGGGGGTTACGAGCAGTACTTC.

CDR3 DNA: TGCGCCAGCAGCCAAGCCCTGGGATATCCCCCGTATGAAGCTTTCTTT. It specifies CASSQALGYPPYEAFF. The rearrangement joins TRBV4-3 to TRBJ1-1; D is undetermined. CDR1 LGHNA and CDR2 YSLEER come from the germline V gene. With 1 base removed from V and 7 bases from J, the gap between germline ends came to 19 bases. This CDR3 region has 16 residues.

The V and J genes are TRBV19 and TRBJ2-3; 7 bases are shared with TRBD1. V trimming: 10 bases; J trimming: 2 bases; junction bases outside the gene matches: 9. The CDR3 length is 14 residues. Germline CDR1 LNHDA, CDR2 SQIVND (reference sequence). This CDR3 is CAISTGTPTDTQYF. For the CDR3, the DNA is TGTGCCATCTCGACAGGGACACCCACAGATACGCAGTATTTT.

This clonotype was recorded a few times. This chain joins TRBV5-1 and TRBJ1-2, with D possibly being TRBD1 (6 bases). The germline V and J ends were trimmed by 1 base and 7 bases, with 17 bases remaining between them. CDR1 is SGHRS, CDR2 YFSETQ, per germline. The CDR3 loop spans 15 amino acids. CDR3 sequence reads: CASSLLQGRLGGYTF. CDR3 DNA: TGCGCCAGCAGCTTGTTACAGGGTCGGCTGGGTGGCTACACCTTC.

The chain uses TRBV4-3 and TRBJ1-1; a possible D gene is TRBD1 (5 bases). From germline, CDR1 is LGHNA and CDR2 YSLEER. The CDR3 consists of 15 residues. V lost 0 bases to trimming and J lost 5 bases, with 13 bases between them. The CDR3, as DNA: TGCGCCAGCAGCCAAGAAGTTCCAGGGCGGACTGAAGCTTTCTTT. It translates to CASSQEVPGRTEAFF.

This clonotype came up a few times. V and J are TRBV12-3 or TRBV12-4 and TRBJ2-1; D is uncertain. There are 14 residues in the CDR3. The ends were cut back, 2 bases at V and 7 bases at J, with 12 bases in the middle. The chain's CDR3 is CASSLSARPNEQFF. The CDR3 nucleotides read TGTGCCAGCAGTTTAAGTGCCCGGCCTAATGAGCAGTTCTTC.

CDR3 region: CASSIDWGLGQPQHF. For the CDR3, the DNA is TGTGCCAGTAGTATAGATTGGGGGCTAGGGCAGCCCCAGCATTTT. J is TRBJ1-5 and V is TRBV19; weak D call: TRBD1 (6 bases). Trimming left V 0 bases short and J 7 bases short, with 13 bases between. Per germline, CDR1 LNHDA and CDR2 SQIVND (reference sequence). This CDR3 comprises 15 residues.